This TCR beta chain stems from a study of T-cell reconstitution after alpha-beta-depleted transplantation in children. During its preparation, the TCRbeta library received unique molecular identifiers. From the PCR reads, TCRdb called clonotypes with MiXCR, one entry per CDR3 protein. Of about 250,000 distinct CDR3 sequences listed, approximately 24% are singletons. This CDR3 comprises 15 residues. CDR1 SGHDT and CDR2 YYEEEE come from the germline V gene. V gave up 2 bases and J gave up 2 bases, with 14 bases separating them. This TCR derives from a female patient aged 2 to 10 who had a stem cell transplant for congenital amegakaryocytic thrombocytopenia, so the T cells may come from the graft donor. The rearrangement joins TRBV5-6 to TRBJ2-7; D may be TRBD2 (5 bases). The sequenced sample was PBMCs, mostly from graft donor cells, obtained 360 days after TCRalphabeta/CD19-depleted stem cell transplant. CDR3 region: CASSFSGRGPYEQYF. In nucleotides, the CDR3 is TGTGCCAGCAGCTTCAGTGGGAGAGGTCCCTACGAGCAGTACTTC.